This TCR beta chain derives from a study of blood T cell repertoires in COVID-19. Study overall: COVID-19 samples from acute and convalescent phases originated in the United States, Italy and Spain. In each case, the material was cDNA or gDNA derived from T cells, B-cell-depleted T cells, or PBMCs.

The CDR3 sequence is 17 residues long. Germline CDR1 and CDR2: LNHDA and SQIVND (reference sequence). V was shortened by 6 bases and J by 6 bases, with 21 bases between the two germline ends. Per the study methods: Reference gene primer amplification yielded estimated nucleated cell counts. TCRdb keeps only in-frame clones here, not all; method: immunoSEQ multiplex PCR. V and J calls and clone size are those listed in that table; D and trimming were worked out from the DNA. There are around 120,000 clones in the sample; less than 90% occur only once, and approximately 10% lies in the top ten. The chain uses TRBV19 and TRBJ1-6, with D possibly TRBD1 on 5 matching bases. The sequence was obtained from a man aged 80 or over with acute or convalescent COVID-19. Sequences were obtained from peripheral blood. CDR3 region: CASRRWGRAELNSPLHF. In DNA, the CDR3 is TGTGCCAGTAGACGGTGGGGCAGGGCCGAACTTAATTCACCCCTCCACTTT.